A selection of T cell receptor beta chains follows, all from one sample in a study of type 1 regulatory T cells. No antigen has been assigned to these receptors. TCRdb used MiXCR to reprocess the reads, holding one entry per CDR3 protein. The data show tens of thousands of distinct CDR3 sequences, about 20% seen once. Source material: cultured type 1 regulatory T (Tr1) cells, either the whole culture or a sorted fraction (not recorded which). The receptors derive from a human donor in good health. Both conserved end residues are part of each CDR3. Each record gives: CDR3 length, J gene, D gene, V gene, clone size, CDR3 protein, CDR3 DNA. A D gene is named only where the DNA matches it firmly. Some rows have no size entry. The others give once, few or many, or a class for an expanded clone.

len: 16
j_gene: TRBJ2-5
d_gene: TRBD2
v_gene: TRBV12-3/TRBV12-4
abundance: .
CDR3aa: CASSPRTSGSRETQYF
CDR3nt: TGTGCCAGCAGTCCCCGGACTAGCGGGAGTAGAGAGACCCAGTACTTC

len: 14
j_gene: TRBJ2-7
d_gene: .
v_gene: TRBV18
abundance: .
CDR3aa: CASSPQGKDNEQYF
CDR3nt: TGTGCCAGCTCACCCCAGGGGAAGGACAACGAGCAGTACTTC

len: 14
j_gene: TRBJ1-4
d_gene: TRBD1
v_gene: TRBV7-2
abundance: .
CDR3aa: CASSQQGLGEKLFF
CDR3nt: TGTGCCAGCAGTCAACAGGGGTTGGGTGAAAAACTGTTTTTT

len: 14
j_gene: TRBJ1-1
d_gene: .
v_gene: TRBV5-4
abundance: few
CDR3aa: CASSKDYRNTEAFF
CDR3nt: TGTGCCAGCAGCAAAGATTACAGGAACACTGAAGCTTTCTTT

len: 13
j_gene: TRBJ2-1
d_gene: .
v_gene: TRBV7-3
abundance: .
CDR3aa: CASSLIPFQEQFF
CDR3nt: TGTGCCAGCAGCTTAATCCCTTTCCAGGAGCAGTTCTTC

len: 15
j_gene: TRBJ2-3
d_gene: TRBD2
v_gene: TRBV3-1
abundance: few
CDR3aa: CASSRTSGTPGTQYF
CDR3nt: TGTGCCAGCAGCCGGACTAGCGGGACCCCCGGGACGCAGTATTTT

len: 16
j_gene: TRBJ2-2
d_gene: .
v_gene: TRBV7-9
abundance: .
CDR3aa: CASSLKGPPRGGELFF
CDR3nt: TGTGCCAGCAGCTTAAAGGGACCGCCTCGGGGCGGGGAGCTGTTTTTT

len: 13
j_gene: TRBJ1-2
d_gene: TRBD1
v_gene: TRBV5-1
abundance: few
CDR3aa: CASSANRGDGYTF
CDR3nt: TGCGCCAGCAGCGCAAACAGGGGCGATGGCTACACCTTC

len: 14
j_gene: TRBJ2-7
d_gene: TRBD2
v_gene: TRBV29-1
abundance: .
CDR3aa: CSVATGGSTYEQYF
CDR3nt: TGCAGCGTTGCAACGGGAGGAAGCACCTACGAGCAGTACTTC

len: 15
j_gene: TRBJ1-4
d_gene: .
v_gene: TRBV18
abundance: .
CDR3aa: CASSPPGLTNEKLFF
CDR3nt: TGTGCCAGCTCACCGCCAGGATTAACTAATGAAAAACTGTTTTTT

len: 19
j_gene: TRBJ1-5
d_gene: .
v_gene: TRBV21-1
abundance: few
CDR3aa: CASSKVTGQDLYSNQPQHF
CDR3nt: TGTGCCAGCAGCAAAGTGACCGGACAGGACCTCTATAGCAATCAGCCCCAGCATTTT

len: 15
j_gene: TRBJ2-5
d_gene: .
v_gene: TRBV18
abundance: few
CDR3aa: CASSPLRGGEETQYF
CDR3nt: TGTGCCAGCTCACCACTACGAGGGGGAGAAGAGACCCAGTACTTC

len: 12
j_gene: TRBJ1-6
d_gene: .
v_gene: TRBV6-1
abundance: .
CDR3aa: CASGKGSSPLHF
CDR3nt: TGTGCCAGCGGGAAGGGGTCCTCACCCCTCCACTTT

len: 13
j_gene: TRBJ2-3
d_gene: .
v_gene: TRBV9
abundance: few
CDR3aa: CASSRTVADTQYF
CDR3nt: TGTGCCAGCAGCCGGACGGTGGCGGATACGCAGTATTTT

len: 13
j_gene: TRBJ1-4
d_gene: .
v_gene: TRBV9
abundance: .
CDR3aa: CASSPNSYEKLFF
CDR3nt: TGTGCCAGCAGCCCAAACTCTTATGAAAAACTGTTTTTT

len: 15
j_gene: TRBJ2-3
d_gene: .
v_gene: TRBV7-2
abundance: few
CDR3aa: CASSFGVGGTDTQYF
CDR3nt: TGTGCCAGCAGCTTTGGTGTGGGTGGCACAGATACGCAGTATTTT

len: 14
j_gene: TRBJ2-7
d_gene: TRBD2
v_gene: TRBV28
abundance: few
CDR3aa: CASSTSSGRNEQYF
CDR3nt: TGTGCCAGCAGTACATCTAGCGGGAGAAATGAGCAGTACTTC

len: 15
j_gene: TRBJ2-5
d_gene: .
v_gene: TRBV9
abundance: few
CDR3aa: CASSAHWGRQETQYF
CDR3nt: TGTGCCAGCAGCGCCCACTGGGGACGGCAAGAGACCCAGTACTTC

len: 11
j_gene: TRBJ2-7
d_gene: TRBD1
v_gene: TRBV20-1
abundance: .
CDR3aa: CSAGQGYEQYF
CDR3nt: TGCAGTGCTGGACAGGGCTACGAGCAGTACTTC

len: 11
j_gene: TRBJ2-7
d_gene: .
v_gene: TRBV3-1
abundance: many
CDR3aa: CASARSSEQYF
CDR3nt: TGTGCCAGCGCCCGGAGTAGCGAGCAGTACTTC

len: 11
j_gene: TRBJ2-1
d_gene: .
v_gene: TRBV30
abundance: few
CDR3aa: CAWSRDNEQFF
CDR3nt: TGTGCCTGGAGCCGTGACAATGAGCAGTTCTTC

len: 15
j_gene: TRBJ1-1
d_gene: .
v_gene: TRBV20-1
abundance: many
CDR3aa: CSARDIGGLSIEAFF
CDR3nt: TGCAGTGCTAGAGATATAGGAGGGCTAAGTATCGAAGCTTTCTTT